The rows below give T cell receptor beta chains drawn from one sample of a study of T cell clones after liver transplantation. Repertoires were generated with immunoSEQ multiplex PCR, while TCRdb's copy carries only in-frame clones and drops some. Of about 20,000 clones listed, 80% to 95% are singletons. This sample comprised CD8+ T cells from blood, obtained about 25 months after liver transplant. The receptor set was obtained from a human patient who received a liver transplant. A subset of T cells may come from the graft donor. The CDR3 runs from the conserved cysteine through the conserved F or W. The D gene is left open where the match is weak. Clone size is not always given. Where it is, it says once, few, many or a class for expanded clones.

17	TRBV4-2	TRBD1	TRBJ2-2	-	CASSPQTGIDITGELFF	TGTGCCAGCAGCCCCCAGACAGGGATTGATATCACCGGGGAGCTGTTTTTT
14	TRBV5-4	-	TRBJ2-7	-	CASSQSAGYYEQYF	TGTGCCAGCAGCCAATCCGCAGGCTACTACGAGCAGTACTTC
15	TRBV11-2	-	TRBJ1-4	-	CASSSRAGDNEKLFF	TGTGCCAGCAGCTCCCGGGCAGGTGATAATGAAAAACTGTTTTTT
15	TRBV27	-	TRBJ1-5	-	CASRGGRRAGQPQHF	TGTGCCAGCAGAGGGGGACGCAGGGCGGGACAGCCCCAGCATTTT
14	TRBV28	TRBD2	TRBJ2-1	-	CASSSSGTINEQFF	TGTGCCAGCAGTTCTAGCGGGACTATAAATGAGCAGTTCTTC
14	TRBV7-9	-	TRBJ2-7	-	CASSYAGQRYEQYF	TGTGCCAGCAGCTATGCGGGACAGAGGTACGAGCAGTACTTC
13	TRBV7-9	TRBD1	TRBJ1-1	-	CASSLTGGEKAFF	TGTGCCAGCAGCCTGACAGGGGGAGAGAAAGCTTTCTTT
13	TRBV12-5	-	TRBJ2-5	-	CASGSWGLETQYF	TGTGCTAGTGGTTCGTGGGGGCTAGAGACCCAGTACTTC
12	TRBV27	TRBD1	TRBJ2-1	-	CASRTGSNEQFF	TGTGCCAGCAGGACAGGGAGCAATGAGCAGTTCTTC
18	TRBV11-2	TRBD2	TRBJ2-1	-	CASSSYPTSGSRYNEQFF	TGTGCCAGCAGCTCCTACCCGACTAGCGGGAGTAGGTACAATGAGCAGTTCTTC
15	TRBV27	TRBD2	TRBJ2-7	-	CASSSAGGGSYEQYF	TGTGCCAGCAGTTCAGCGGGAGGGGGCTCCTACGAGCAGTACTTC
13	TRBV27	-	TRBJ1-2	-	CASSFAGADGYTF	TGTGCCAGCAGTTTTGCAGGGGCGGATGGCTACACCTTC
11	TRBV5-1	-	TRBJ2-5	-	CASSYEETQYF	TGCGCCAGCAGCTACGAAGAGACCCAGTACTTC
13	TRBV27	-	TRBJ1-2	-	CASSPTASYGYTF	TGTGCCAGCAGCCCGACAGCCTCCTATGGCTACACCTTC
14	TRBV27	TRBD1	TRBJ2-7	-	CASSLTGDSYEQYF	TGTGCCAGCAGCTTGACAGGGGACTCCTACGAGCAGTACTTC
12	TRBV2	-	TRBJ2-7	-	CASSGQDYEQYF	TGTGCCAGCAGTGGACAGGACTACGAGCAGTACTTC
15	TRBV7-3	TRBD1	TRBJ2-7	-	CASSSGTGEGYEQYF	TGTGCCAGCAGCTCCGGGACAGGGGAGGGCTACGAGCAGTACTTC
16	TRBV9	-	TRBJ1-2	-	CASSVAGSGAREGYTF	TGTGCCAGCAGCGTAGCAGGGAGTGGGGCTCGGGAAGGTTACACCTTC
13	TRBV13	-	TRBJ2-1	once	CASTPTQGNEQFF	TGTGCCAGCACGCCCACTCAGGGCAATGAGCAGTTCTTC
15	TRBV7-2	-	TRBJ2-7	-	CASSYFLGSTYEQYF	TGTGCCAGCAGCTATTTTCTCGGTTCCACCTACGAGCAGTACTTC
13	TRBV28	-	TRBJ1-1	few	CASSLAWTTEAFF	TGTGCCAGCAGTTTAGCCTGGACCACTGAAGCTTTCTTT
15	TRBV5-5	-	TRBJ2-7	-	CASSFNPLGAYEQYF	TGTGCCAGCAGCTTCAATCCCCTTGGGGCCTACGAGCAGTACTTC
12	TRBV5-6	-	TRBJ2-7	-	CASSSYTREQYF	TGTGCCAGCAGCAGCTACACTCGTGAGCAGTACTTC
13	TRBV5-1	-	TRBJ2-7	-	CASSSELSYEQYF	TGCGCCAGCAGCAGCGAATTGTCCTACGAGCAGTACTTC
15	TRBV5-1	TRBD1	TRBJ2-7	-	CASSPTGGPTYEQYF	TGCGCCAGCAGTCCAACAGGGGGCCCCACCTACGAGCAGTACTTC
13	TRBV9	-	TRBJ2-7	-	CASSQGSAREQYF	TGTGCCAGCAGCCAGGGGAGTGCTCGCGAGCAGTACTTC
13	TRBV6-5	-	TRBJ2-6	-	CASSMGGANVLTF	TGTGCCAGCAGCATGGGGGGGGCCAACGTCCTGACTTTC
15	TRBV13	-	TRBJ2-1	-	CASSLGLGGKNEQFF	TGTGCCAGCAGCTTAGGCCTAGGGGGAAAAAATGAGCAGTTCTTC
15	TRBV6-1	-	TRBJ2-2	-	CASSDVVSNTGELFF	TGTGCCAGCAGTGATGTGGTCTCGAACACCGGGGAGCTGTTTTTT
15	TRBV27	-	TRBJ1-5	-	CASSSWGNSNQPQHF	TGTGCCAGCAGTTCCTGGGGAAATAGCAATCAGCCCCAGCATTTT
15	TRBV2	-	TRBJ2-7	-	CASSQEARDSYEQYF	TGTGCCAGCAGCCAGGAGGCCAGGGACTCCTACGAGCAGTACTTC
15	TRBV6-6	TRBD2	TRBJ2-1	once	CASSWEAGGRNEQFF	TGTGCCAGCAGTTGGGAAGCGGGAGGACGGAATGAGCAGTTCTTC
14	TRBV10-3	TRBD2	TRBJ2-1	-	CAVEREGSYNEQFF	TGTGCCGTAGAGCGGGAGGGCTCCTACAATGAGCAGTTCTTC
13	TRBV6-5	-	TRBJ2-3	-	CASSRQAADTQYF	TGTGCCAGCAGCCGACAAGCCGCCGATACGCAGTATTTT
15	TRBV5-6	-	TRBJ2-7	-	CASSVVIGLSYEQYF	TGTGCCAGCAGCGTAGTAATTGGATTATCTTACGAGCAGTACTTC
14	TRBV7-9	-	TRBJ2-1	once	CASSLERLGSEQFF	TGTGCCAGCAGCTTAGAACGACTAGGTAGTGAGCAGTTCTTC
14	TRBV18	-	TRBJ1-1	-	CASSPRGANTEAFF	TGTGCCAGCTCACCACGGGGGGCGAACACTGAAGCTTTCTTT
15	TRBV9	TRBD2	TRBJ2-1	-	CASSVGGGRTNEQFF	TGTGCCAGCAGCGTCGGAGGCGGGAGGACGAATGAGCAGTTCTTC
14	TRBV7-8	-	TRBJ2-1	-	CASSLQGLYNEQFF	TGTGCCAGCAGTTTACAGGGACTCTACAATGAGCAGTTCTTC
16	TRBV9	TRBD2	TRBJ2-1	-	CASSPVGTSALHEQFF	TGTGCCAGCAGCCCTGTTGGGACTAGCGCTCTCCATGAGCAGTTCTTC
13	TRBV27	-	TRBJ1-2	-	CASSLRFREGYTF	TGTGCCAGCAGTTTAAGGTTTAGGGAGGGCTACACCTTC
11	TRBV10-3	-	TRBJ2-1	-	CAIQKGDEQFF	TGTGCCATCCAAAAGGGGGATGAGCAGTTCTTC
13	TRBV11-2	-	TRBJ2-7	-	CASSVQDSYEQYF	TGTGCCAGCAGCGTACAGGACTCCTACGAGCAGTACTTC
16	TRBV13	TRBD1	TRBJ1-2	-	CASSLGRDRGNYGYTF	TGTGCCAGCAGCTTAGGCCGGGACAGGGGGAACTATGGCTACACCTTC
16	TRBV2	-	TRBJ2-1	-	CASSDWLAGFYNEQFF	TGTGCCAGCAGTGACTGGCTAGCTGGCTTCTACAATGAGCAGTTCTTC
15	TRBV9	TRBD2	TRBJ2-7	-	CASSPTSGSLYEQYF	TGTGCCAGCAGCCCGACTAGCGGGAGTCTCTACGAGCAGTACTTC
14	TRBV13	-	TRBJ1-2	-	CASSLGRGIYGYTF	TGTGCCAGCAGCTTAGGAAGAGGGATCTATGGCTACACCTTC
11	TRBV6-6	-	TRBJ2-7	-	CASSTQLEQYF	TGTGCCAGCAGTACCCAACTCGAGCAGTACTTC